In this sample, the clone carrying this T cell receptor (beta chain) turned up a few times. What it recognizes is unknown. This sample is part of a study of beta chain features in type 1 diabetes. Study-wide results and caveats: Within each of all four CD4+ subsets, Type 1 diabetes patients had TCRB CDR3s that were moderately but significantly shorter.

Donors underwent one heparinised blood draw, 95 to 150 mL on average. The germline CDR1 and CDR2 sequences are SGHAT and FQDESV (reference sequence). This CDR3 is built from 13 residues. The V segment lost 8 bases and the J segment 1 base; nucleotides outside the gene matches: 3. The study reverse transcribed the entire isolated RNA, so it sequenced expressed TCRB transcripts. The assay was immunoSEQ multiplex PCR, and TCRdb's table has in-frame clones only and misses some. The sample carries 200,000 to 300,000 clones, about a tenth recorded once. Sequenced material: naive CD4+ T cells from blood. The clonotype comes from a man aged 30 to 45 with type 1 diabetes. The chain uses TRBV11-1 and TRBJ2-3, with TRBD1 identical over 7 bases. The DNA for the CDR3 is TGTGCCAGCTGGGACAGACGCACAGATACGCAGTATTTT. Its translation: CASWDRRTDTQYF.